This T cell receptor (beta chain) originates from a study of blood T cell repertoires in COVID-19. As originally analysed: It was from reference gene primer amplification that nucleated cell counts were estimated. Clones were read by immunoSEQ multiplex PCR, and TCRdb kept only the in-frame ones, dropping some. V, J and clone size reflect that table, while D and trimming were determined from the DNA. The sample carries tens of thousands of clones, around 87% recorded once. Specimen: peripheral blood. This clonotype was obtained from a woman of 80 years or more with COVID-19, enrolled during active disease.

The CDR3 reads CASRRDRETDTQYF. The CDR3 bases are TGCGCCAGCAGAAGGGACAGGGAAACAGATACGCAGTATTTT. V and J are TRBV5-1 and TRBJ2-3, with TRBD1 identical over 9 bases. V dropped 5 bases and J dropped 3; count of bases not matched to a gene: 4. This CDR3 is 14 amino acids long. The germline CDR1 and CDR2 sequences are SGHRS and YFSETQ. Looking up the rest from reference TRBV5-1 and TRBJ2-3 gives the full variable domain: KAGVTQTPRYLIKTRGQQVTLSCSPISGHRSVSWYQQTPGQGLQFLFEYFSETQRNKGNFPGRFSGRQFSNSRSEMNVSTLELGDSALYLCASRRDRETDTQYFGPGTRLTVL.